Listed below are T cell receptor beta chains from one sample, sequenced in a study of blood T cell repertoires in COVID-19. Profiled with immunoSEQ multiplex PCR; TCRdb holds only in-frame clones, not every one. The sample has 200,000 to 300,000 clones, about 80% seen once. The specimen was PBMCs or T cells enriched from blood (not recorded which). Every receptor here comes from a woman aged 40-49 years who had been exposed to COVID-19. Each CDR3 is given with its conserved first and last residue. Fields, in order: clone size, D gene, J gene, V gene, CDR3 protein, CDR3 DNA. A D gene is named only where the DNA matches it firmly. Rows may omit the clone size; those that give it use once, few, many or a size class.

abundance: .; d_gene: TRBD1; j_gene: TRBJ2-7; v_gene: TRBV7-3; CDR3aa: CASSVQGSSYEQYF; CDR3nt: TGTGCCAGCAGCGTACAGGGGAGCTCCTACGAGCAGTACTTC
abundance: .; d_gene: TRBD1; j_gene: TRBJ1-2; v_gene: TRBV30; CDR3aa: CAWSPPGGQGRSGYTF; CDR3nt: TGTGCCTGGTCCCCTCCGGGGGGACAGGGACGAAGTGGCTACACCTTC
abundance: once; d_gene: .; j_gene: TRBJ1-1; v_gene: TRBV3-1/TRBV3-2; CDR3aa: CASSQESSGESEAFF; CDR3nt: TGTGCCAGCAGCCAAGAAAGCTCGGGTGAGTCTGAAGCTTTCTTT
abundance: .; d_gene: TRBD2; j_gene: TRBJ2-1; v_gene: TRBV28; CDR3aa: CASISGTSLAPSGNEQFF; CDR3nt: TGTGCCAGCATTTCCGGGACTAGCCTGGCCCCGTCCGGCAATGAGCAGTTCTTC
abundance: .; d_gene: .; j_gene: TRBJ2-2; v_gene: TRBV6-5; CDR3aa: CASIERGTTGELFF; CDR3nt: TGTGCCAGCATCGAAAGGGGAACCACCGGGGAGCTGTTTTTT
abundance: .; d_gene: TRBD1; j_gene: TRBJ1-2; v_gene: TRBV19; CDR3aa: CASSRDRGPGGYGYTF; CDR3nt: TGTGCCAGTAGTCGGGACAGGGGGCCCGGAGGGTATGGCTACACCTTC
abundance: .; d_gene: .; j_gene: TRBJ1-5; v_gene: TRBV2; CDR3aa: CASSEPPGGIQPQHF; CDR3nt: TGTGCCAGCAGTGAACCTCCGGGGGGTATCCAGCCCCAGCATTTT
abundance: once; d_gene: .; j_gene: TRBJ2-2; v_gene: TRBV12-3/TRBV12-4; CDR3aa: CASSTTGTGELFF; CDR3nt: TGTGCCAGCAGTACTACAGGGACCGGGGAGCTGTTTTTT
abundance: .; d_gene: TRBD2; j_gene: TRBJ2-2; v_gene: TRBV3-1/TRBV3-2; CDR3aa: CASSWTSGNTGELFF; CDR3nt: TGTGCCAGCAGCTGGACTAGCGGGAACACCGGGGAGCTGTTTTTT
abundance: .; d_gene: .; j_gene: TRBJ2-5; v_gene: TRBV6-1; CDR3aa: CASSEPPGQETQYF; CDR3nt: TGTGCCAGCAGTGAACCCCCAGGCCAAGAGACCCAGTACTTC
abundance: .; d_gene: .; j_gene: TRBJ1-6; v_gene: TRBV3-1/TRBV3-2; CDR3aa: CASSPSRSPLHF; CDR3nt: TGTGCCAGCAGCCCATCGAGATCACCCCTCCACTTT
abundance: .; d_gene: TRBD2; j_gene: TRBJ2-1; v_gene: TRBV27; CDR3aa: CASSSPLAGTYNEQFF; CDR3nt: TGTGCCAGCAGTTCACCTCTAGCGGGGACGTACAATGAGCAGTTCTTC
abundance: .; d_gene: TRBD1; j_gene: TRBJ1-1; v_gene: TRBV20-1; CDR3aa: CSASQGQKGAFF; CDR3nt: TGCAGTGCCAGTCAGGGACAGAAGGGAGCTTTCTTT
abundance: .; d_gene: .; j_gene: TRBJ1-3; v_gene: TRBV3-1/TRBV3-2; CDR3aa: CASSSTTRSSGNTIYF; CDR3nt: TGTGCCAGCAGCTCGACGACCCGGAGCTCTGGAAACACCATATATTTT
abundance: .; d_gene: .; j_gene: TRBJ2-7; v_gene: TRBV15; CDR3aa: CATSRDSYEQYF; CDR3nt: TGTGCCACCAGCCGAGATTCTTACGAGCAGTACTTC
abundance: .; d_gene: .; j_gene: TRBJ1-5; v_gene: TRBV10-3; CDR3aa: CAISADTSTQPQHF; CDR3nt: TGTGCCATCAGTGCTGACACGAGCACTCAGCCCCAGCATTTT
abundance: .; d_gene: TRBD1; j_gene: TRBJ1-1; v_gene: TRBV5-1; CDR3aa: CASSPGQGALTEAFF; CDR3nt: TGCGCCAGCAGCCCGGGACAGGGGGCGCTAACTGAAGCTTTCTTT
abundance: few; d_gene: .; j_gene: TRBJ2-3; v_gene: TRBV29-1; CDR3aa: CSVEGQLGIQDTQYF; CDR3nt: TGCAGCGTCGAGGGACAACTGGGGATTCAAGATACGCAGTATTTT
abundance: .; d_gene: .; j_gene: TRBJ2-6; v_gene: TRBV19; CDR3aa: CASSIPSSGANVLTF; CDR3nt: TGTGCCAGTAGTATCCCCAGCTCTGGGGCCAACGTCCTGACTTTC